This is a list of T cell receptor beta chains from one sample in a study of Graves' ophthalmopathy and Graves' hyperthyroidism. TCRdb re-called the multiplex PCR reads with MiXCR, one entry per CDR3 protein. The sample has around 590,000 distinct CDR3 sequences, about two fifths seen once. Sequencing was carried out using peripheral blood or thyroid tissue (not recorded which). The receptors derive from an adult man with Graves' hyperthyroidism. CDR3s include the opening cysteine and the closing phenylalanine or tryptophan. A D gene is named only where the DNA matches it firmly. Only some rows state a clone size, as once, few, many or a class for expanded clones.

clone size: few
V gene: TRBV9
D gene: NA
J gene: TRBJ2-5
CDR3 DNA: TGTGCCAGCAACAGGGGGGGGCTAGGGGCCCTACTCCAAGAGACCCAGTACTTC
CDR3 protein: CASNRGGLGALLQETQYF

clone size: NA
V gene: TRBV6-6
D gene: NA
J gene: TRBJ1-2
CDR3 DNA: TGTGCCAGCAGTTTGTTGTCTAACTATGGCTACACCTTC
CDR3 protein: CASSLLSNYGYTF

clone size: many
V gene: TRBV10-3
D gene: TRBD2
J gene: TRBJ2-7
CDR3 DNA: TGTGCCAGCAGTGAACTGGCTAGCGGGAGTAATGGTCCCTACGAGCAGTACTTC
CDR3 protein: CASSELASGSNGPYEQYF

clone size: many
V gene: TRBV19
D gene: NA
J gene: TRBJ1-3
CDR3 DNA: TGTGCCAGTAGTAACACCGCCCGCGGGGGATCTGGAAACACCATATATTTT
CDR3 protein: CASSNTARGGSGNTIYF

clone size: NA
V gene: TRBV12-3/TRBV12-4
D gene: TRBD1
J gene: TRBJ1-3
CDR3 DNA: TGTGCCAGCAGTGCAAGGAGACAGGGTTTGACTGGAAACACCATATATTTT
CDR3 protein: CASSARRQGLTGNTIYF

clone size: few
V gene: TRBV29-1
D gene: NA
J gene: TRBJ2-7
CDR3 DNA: TGCAGCGTTGGGCTGAATACCTACGAGCAGTACTTC
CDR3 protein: CSVGLNTYEQYF

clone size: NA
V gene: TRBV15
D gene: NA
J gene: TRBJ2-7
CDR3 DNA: TGTGCCAGCAGCGAGAGGGTCGGAGAGCAGTACTTC
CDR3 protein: CASSERVGEQYF

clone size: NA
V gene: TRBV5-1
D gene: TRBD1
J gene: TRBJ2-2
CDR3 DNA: TGCGCCAGCAGCTCACAGGGGCTATCTAACTATGGCGGGGAGCTGTTTTTT
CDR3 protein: CASSSQGLSNYGGELFF

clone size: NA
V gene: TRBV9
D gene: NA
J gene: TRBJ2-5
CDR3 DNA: TGTGCCAGCAGTGCGAGCTTAGAGCTCGCCCAGTACTTC
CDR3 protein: CASSASLELAQYF

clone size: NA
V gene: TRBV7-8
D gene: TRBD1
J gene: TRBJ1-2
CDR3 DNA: TGTGCCAGCAGCCCAGCGGGACAGACTTCTAACTATGGCTACACCTTC
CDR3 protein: CASSPAGQTSNYGYTF

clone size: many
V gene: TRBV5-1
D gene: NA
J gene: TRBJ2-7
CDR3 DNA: TGCGCCAGCAGCTTGATCCAGGGGCAGGGCGAGCAGTACTTC
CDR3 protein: CASSLIQGQGEQYF

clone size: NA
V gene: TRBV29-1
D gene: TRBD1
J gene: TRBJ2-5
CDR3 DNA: TGCAGCGTTGGCCCCGGGACAGGAGATTACAATGAGCAGTACTTC
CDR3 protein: CSVGPGTGDYNEQYF

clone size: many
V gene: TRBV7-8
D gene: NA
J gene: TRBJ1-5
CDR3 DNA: TGTGCCAGCAGCTTAGTCGGGGTTCAGCCCCAGCATTTT
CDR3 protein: CASSLVGVQPQHF

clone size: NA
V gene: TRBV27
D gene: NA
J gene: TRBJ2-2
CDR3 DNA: TGTGCCAGCAGTATTCGGACTGCCGGGGAGCTGTTTTTT
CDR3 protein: CASSIRTAGELFF

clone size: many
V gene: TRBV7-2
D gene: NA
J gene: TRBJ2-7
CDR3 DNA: TGTGCCAGCAGCTCCAGGGGTGGGGAGCAGTACTTC
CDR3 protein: CASSSRGGEQYF

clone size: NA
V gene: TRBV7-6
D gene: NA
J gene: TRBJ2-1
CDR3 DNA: TGTGCCAGCAGCTTAAGTTTCGGGAGTCAGAATGAGCAGTTCTTC
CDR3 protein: CASSLSFGSQNEQFF

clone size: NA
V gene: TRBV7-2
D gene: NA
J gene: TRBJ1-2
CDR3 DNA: TGTGCCAGCAGCTTAGGAAACAGCCGGATGGGGTGG
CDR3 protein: CASSLGNSRMGW

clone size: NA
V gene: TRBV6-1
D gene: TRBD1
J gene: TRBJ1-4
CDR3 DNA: TGTGCCAGCAGCGGAGGGACAGGCTGGAATGAAAAACTGTTTTTT
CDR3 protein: CASSGGTGWNEKLFF

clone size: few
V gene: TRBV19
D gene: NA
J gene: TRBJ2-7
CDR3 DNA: TGTGCCACGGCCGCGTTTAACTACGAGCAGTACTTC
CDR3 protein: CATAAFNYEQYF

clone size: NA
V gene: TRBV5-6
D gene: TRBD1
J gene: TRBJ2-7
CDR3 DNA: TGTGCCAGCAGCCCTAGGACAGGACTCTACGAGCAGTACTTC
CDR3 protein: CASSPRTGLYEQYF

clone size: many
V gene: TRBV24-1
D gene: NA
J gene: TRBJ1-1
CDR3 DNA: TGTGCCACCTCACACGGGATGAACACTGAAGCTTTCTTT
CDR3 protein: CATSHGMNTEAFF

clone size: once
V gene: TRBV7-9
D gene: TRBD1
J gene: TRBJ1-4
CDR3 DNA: TGTGCCAGCAGCCCGGGGACAGGGGGCGTTGCAACTAATGAAAAACTGTTTTTT
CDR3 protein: CASSPGTGGVATNEKLFF